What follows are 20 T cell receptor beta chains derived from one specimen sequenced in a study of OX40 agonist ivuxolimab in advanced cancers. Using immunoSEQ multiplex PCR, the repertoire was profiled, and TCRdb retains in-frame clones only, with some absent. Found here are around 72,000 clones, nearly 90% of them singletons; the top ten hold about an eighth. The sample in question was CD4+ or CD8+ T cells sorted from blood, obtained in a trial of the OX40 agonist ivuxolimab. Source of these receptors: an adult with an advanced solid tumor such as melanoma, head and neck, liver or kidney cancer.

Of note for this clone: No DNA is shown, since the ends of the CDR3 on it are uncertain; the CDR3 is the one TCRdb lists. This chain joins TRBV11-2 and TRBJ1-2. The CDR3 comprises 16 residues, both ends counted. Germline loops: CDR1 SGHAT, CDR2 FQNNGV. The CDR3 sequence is CASSFGPGTGSYGYTF.

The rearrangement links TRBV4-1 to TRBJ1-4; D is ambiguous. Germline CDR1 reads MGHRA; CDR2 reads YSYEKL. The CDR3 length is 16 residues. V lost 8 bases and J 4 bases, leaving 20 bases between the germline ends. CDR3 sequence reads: CASRRSLITLNEKLFF. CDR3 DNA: TGCGCCAGCCGTCGGAGTCTGATTACTCTTAATGAAAAACTGTTTTTT.

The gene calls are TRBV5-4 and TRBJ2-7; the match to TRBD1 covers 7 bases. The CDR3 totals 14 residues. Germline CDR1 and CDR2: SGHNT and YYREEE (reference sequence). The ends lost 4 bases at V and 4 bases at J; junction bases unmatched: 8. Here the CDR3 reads CASSPDRDLYEQYF. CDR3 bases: TGTGCCAGCAGCCCTGACAGGGACCTTTACGAGCAGTACTTC.

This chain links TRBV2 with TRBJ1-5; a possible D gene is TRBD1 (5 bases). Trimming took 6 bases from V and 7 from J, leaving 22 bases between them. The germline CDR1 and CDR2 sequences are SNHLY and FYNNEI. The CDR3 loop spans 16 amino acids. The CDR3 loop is CASSRVVGQGGQPQHF. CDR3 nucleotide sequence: TGTGCCAGCAGCCGCGTGGTGGGTCAGGGCGGACAGCCCCAGCATTTT.

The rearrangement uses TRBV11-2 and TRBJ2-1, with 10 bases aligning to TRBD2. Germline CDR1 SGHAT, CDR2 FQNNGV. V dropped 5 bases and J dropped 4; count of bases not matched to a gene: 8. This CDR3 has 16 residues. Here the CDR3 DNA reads TGTGCCAGCAGCACCGTAGCGGGGGGCCCTTACAATGAGCAGTTCTTC. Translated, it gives CASSTVAGGPYNEQFF.

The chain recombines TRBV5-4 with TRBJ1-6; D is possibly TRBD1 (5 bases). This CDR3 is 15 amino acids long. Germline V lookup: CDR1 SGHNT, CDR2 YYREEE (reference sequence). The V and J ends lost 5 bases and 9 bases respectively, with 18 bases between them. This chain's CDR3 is CASSSGSQGGSPLHF. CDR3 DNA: TGTGCCAGCAGTTCAGGGAGCCAGGGTGGTTCACCCCTCCACTTT.

CDR3 loop: CASSLAGTGLGYTF. The CDR3 DNA follows: TGCGCCAGCAGCCTGGCCGGGACAGGGCTTGGCTACACCTTC. The V gene is TRBV5-1, the J gene TRBJ1-2; TRBD1 matches 9 bases. With V trimmed by 4 bases and J by 7 bases, 8 bases remained unmatched. Germline CDR1 is SGHRS and CDR2 is YFSETQ. CDR3 length equals 14 residues.

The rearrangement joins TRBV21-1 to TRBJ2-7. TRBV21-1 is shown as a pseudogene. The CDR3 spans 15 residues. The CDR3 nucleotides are TGTGCCAGACACCACTCGGGCACAACCCCCTACGAGCAGTACTTC. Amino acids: CARHHSGTTPYEQYF.

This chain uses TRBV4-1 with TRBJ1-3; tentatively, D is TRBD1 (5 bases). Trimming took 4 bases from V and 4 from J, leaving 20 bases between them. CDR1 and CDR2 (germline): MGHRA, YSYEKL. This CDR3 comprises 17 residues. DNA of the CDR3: TGCGCCAGCAGCCCATCGGTTACGCGGGGCATAGGAAACACCATATATTTT. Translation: CASSPSVTRGIGNTIYF.

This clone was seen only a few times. CDR3 in amino acids: CAISRDMYGYTF. For the CDR3, the DNA is TGTGCCATCAGTCGGGACATGTATGGCTACACCTTC. V and J are TRBV10-3 and TRBJ1-2; the D gene is possibly TRBD1 (6 bases). Germline CDR1 is ENHRY and CDR2 is SYGVKD. The CDR3 covers 12 residues. V was pared by 5 bases and J by 5 bases, with 9 bases between.

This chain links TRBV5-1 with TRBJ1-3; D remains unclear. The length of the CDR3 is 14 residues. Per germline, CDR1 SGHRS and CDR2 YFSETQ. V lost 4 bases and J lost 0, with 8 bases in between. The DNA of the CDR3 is TGCGCCAGCAGCCCCCGGGACTCTGGAAACACCATATATTTT. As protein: CASSPRDSGNTIYF.

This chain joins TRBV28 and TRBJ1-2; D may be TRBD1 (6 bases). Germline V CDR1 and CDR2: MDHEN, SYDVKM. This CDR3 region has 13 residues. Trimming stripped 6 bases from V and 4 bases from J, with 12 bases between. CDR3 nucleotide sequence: TGTGCCAGCAGAATCGGGACAACCTATGGCTACACCTTC. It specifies CASRIGTTYGYTF.

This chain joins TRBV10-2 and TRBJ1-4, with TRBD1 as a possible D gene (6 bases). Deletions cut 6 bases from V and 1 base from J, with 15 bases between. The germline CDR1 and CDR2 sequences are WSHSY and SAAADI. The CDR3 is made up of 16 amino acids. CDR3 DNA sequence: TGCGCCAGCAGAACAGGGCGCGTGGGAACTAATGAAAAACTGTTTTTT. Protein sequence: CASRTGRVGTNEKLFF.

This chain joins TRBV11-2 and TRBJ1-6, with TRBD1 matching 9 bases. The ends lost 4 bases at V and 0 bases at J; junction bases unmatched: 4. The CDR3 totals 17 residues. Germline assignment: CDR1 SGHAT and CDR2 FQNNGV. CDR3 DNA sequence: TGTGCCAGCAGCTACCAGACAGGGGGCTCCTATAATTCACCCCTCCACTTT. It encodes CASSYQTGGSYNSPLHF.

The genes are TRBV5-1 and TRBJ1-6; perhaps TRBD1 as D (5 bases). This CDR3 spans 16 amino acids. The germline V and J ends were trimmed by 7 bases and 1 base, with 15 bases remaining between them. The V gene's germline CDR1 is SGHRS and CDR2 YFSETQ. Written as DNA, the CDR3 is TGCGCCAGCGACTTGAGAGGGGAGTCCTATAATTCACCCCTCCACTTT. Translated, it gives CASDLRGESYNSPLHF. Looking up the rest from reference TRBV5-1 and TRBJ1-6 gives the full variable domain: KAGVTQTPRYLIKTRGQQVTLSCSPISGHRSVSWYQQTPGQGLQFLFEYFSETQRNKGNFPGRFSGRQFSNSRSEMNVSTLELGDSALYLCASDLRGESYNSPLHFGNGTRLTVT.

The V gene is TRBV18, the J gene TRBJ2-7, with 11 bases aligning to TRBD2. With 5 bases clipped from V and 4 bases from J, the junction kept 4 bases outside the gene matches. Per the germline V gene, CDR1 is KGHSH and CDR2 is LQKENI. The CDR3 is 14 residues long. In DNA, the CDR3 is TGTGCCAGCTCATTACTAGCGGGGGAGTACGAGCAGTACTTC. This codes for CASSLLAGEYEQYF.

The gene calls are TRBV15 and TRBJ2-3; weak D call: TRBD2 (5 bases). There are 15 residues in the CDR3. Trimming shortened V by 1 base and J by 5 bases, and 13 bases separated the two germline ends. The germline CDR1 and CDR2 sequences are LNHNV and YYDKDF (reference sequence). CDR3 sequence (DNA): TGTGCCACCAGCAGAGTGGCGGGCGAGGGAGATACGCAGTATTTT. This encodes CATSRVAGEGDTQYF.

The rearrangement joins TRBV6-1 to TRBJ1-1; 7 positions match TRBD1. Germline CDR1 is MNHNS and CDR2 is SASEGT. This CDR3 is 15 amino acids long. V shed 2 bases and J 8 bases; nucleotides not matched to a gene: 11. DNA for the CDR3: TGTGCCAGCAGTGAAACAGGGGAGGGGCCCAGGGAAGCTTTCTTT. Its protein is CASSETGEGPREAFF.

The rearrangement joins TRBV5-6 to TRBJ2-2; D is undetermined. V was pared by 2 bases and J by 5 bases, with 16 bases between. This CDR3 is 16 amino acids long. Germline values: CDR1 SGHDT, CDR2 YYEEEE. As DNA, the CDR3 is TGTGCCAGCAGCTTAGAGGTGACTTCCCTAACCGGGGAGCTGTTTTTT. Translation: CASSLEVTSLTGELFF.

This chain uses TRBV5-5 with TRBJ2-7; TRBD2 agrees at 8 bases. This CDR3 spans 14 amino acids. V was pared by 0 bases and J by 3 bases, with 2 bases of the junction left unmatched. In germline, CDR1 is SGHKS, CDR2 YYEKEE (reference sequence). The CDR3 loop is CASSLVLAGYEQYF. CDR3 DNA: TGTGCCAGCAGCTTGGTGCTAGCGGGCTACGAGCAGTACTTC.